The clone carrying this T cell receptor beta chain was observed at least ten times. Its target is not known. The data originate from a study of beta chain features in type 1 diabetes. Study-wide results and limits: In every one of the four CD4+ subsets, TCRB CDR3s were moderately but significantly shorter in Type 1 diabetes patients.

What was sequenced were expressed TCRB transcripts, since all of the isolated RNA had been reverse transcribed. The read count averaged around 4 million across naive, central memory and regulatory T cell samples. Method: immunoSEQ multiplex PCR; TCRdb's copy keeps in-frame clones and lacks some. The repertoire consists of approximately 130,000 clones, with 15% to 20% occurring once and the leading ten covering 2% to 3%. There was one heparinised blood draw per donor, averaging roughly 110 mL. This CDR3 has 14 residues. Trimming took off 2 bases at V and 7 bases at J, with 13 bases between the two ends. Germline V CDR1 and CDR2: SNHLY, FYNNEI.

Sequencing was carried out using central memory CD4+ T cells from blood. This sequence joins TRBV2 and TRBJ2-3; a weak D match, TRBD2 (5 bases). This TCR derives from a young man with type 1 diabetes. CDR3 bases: TGTGCCAGCAGTGAATCTTGGAAGCGGAATACGCAGTATTTT. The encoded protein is CASSESWKRNTQYF. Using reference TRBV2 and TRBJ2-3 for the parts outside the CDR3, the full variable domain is EPEVTQTPSHQVTQMGQEVILRCVPISNHLYFYWYRQILGQKVEFLVSFYNNEISEKSEIFDDQFSVERPDGSNFTLKIRSTKLEDSAMYFCASSESWKRNTQYFGPGTRLTVL.